This entry lists 10 T cell receptor beta chains sequenced from one sample in a study of T cell responses to AZD1222 COVID-19 vaccine. Libraries were prepared by immunoSEQ multiplex PCR; TCRdb keeps only in-frame clonotypes and omits some of them. In the table there are 92,000 or so clones, roughly 88% of which are singletons. The sample was peripheral blood, taken on day 0 of AZD1222 vaccination. These TCRs come from an adult in good health.

This sequence joins TRBV28 and TRBJ1-1, with D unresolved. The germline gives CDR1 MDHEN, CDR2 SYDVKM. The CDR3 covers 11 residues. V was clipped by 7 bases and J by 4 bases, with 7 bases between them. In DNA, the CDR3 is TGTGCCAGCATGCTTCCCACTGAAGCTTTCTTT. This translates into CASMLPTEAFF.

Only one count was recorded for this clone. The chain links TRBV12-3 or TRBV12-4 to TRBJ2-3, with D unclear. CDR3 size: 13 residues. V was clipped by 2 bases and J by 4 bases, with 7 bases between them. The CDR3 DNA sequence: TGTGCCAGCAGTTTACGGACGGCAGATACGCAGTATTTT. This encodes CASSLRTADTQYF.

The rearrangement joins TRBV2 to TRBJ2-5; D is unclear. V dropped 3 bases and J dropped 7 bases, with 9 bases sitting between them. Germline CDR1 reads SNHLY; CDR2 reads FYNNEI. The CDR3 length is 12 residues. The CDR3 region has the DNA TGTGCCAGCAGTGACCCTATTTCGACCCAGTACTTC. Translating it yields CASSDPISTQYF.

The chain couples TRBV27 to TRBJ2-2; the D gene is possibly TRBD1 (6 bases). The CDR3 loop spans 17 amino acids. CDR1 MNHEY and CDR2 SMNVEV come from the germline V gene (reference sequence). The V end was cut by 5 bases, the J end by 2 bases, with 18 bases between. The CDR3 DNA sequence: TGTGCCAGCAGTCCCCTTTTCGACAGGTCAAACACCGGGGAGCTGTTTTTT. It codes for CASSPLFDRSNTGELFF.

J is TRBJ2-1 and V is TRBV7-9, with D possibly TRBD2 on 5 matching bases. The CDR3 loop spans 14 amino acids. Germline lookup yields CDR1 SEHNR and CDR2 FQNEAQ (reference sequence). The V end lost 5 bases, the J end lost 2 bases, and 10 bases lay between the germline ends. The CDR3 here is CASSPGEAYNEQFF. The CDR3 nucleotides read TGTGCCAGCAGCCCCGGGGAAGCCTACAATGAGCAGTTCTTC.

The gene calls are TRBV10-3 and TRBJ2-7, with D tentatively TRBD1 (6 bases). Germline assignment: CDR1 ENHRY and CDR2 SYGVKD. The CDR3 extends over 15 amino acids. V lost 3 bases and J 3 bases, leaving 15 bases between the germline ends. CDR3 nucleotide sequence: TGTGCCATCAGTGACTCCAGGGGATCTAACTACGAGCAGTACTTC. This gives the protein CAISDSRGSNYEQYF.

The chain carries TRBV5-4 and TRBJ2-2, with TRBD2 matching over 10 bases. Germline trimming cut 1 base from V and 6 bases from J; bases unmatched to any gene: 6. The CDR3 extends over 16 amino acids. The germline CDR1 and CDR2 sequences are SGHNT and YYREEE (reference sequence). In DNA, the CDR3 is TGTGCCAGCAGCTTGTTCAGCGGGAGGGCCTCCGGGGAGCTGTTTTTT. It translates to CASSLFSGRASGELFF. The full variable domain, rest sourced from reference TRBV5-4 and TRBJ2-2, is ETGVTQSPTHLIKTRGQQVTLRCSSQSGHNTVSWYQQALGQGPQFIFQYYREEENGRGNFPPRFSGLQFPNYSSELNVNALELDDSALYLCASSLFSGRASGELFFGEGSRLTVL.

V usage is TRBV4-3 and J usage is TRBJ2-7, with D tentatively TRBD2 (5 bases). In germline, CDR1 is LGHNA, CDR2 YSLEER. The V end lost 0 bases, the J end lost 3 bases, and 9 bases lay between the germline ends. The length of the CDR3 is 14 residues. The CDR3 protein is CASSQELGNYEQYF. The CDR3 coding sequence is TGCGCCAGCAGCCAAGAGCTCGGGAACTACGAGCAGTACTTC.

The CDR3 DNA is TGCGCCAGCAGCCTAGGGGTTTCTGGAAACACCATATATTTT. This codes for CASSLGVSGNTIYF. V is TRBV4-1 and J is TRBJ1-3; a possible D gene is TRBD1 (5 bases). V shed 4 bases and J shed 1 base, with 8 bases lying between them. Germline V CDR1 and CDR2: MGHRA, YSYEKL. This CDR3 comprises 14 residues.

This clone was recorded only once. This chain connects TRBV9 to TRBJ2-3; D unresolved. Germline CDR1 and CDR2: SGDLS and YYNGEE. The CDR3 is made up of 14 amino acids. V lost 0 bases to trimming and J lost 4 bases, with 9 bases between them. In nucleotides, the CDR3 is TGTGCCAGCAGCGTAGCTCGCGACCCAGATACGCAGTATTTT. The encoded protein is CASSVARDPDTQYF.